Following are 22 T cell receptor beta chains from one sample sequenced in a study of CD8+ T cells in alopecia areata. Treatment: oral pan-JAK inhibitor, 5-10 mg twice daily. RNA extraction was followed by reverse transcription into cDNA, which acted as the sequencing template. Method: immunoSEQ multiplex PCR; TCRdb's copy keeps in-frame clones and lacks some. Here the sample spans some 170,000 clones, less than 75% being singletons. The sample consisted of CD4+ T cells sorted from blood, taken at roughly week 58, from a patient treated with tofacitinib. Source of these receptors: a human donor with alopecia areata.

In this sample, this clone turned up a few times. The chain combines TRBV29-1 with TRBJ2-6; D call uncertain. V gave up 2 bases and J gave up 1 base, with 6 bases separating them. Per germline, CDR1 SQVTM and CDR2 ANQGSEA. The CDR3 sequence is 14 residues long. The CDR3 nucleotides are TGCAGCGTTGAACAGGTGTCTGGGGCCAACGTCCTGACTTTC. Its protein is CSVEQVSGANVLTF.

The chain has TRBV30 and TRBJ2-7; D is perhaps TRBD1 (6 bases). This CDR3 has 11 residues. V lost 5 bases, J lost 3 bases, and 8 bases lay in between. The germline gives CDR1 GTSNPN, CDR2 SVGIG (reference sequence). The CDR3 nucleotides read TGTGCCTGGGACAGGAGCTACGAGCAGTACTTC. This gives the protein CAWDRSYEQYF.

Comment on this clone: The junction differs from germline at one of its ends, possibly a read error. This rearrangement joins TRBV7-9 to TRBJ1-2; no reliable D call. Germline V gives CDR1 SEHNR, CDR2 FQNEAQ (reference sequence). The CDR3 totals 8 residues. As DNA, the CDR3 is TGTGCCAGCAGCTTAGGGGATTTC. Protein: CASSLGDF.

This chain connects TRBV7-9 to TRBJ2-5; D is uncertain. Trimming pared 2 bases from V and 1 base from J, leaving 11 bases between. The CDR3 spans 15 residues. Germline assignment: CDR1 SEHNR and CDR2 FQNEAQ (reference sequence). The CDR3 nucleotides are TGTGCCAGCAGCTTAAGCATCAGGACCCAAGAGACCCAGTACTTC. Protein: CASSLSIRTQETQYF.

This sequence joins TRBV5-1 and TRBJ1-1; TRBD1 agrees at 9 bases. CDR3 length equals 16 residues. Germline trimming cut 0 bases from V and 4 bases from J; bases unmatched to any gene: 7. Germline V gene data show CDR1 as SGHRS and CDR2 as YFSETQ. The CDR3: CASSLDRGRSTTEAFF. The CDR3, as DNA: TGCGCCAGCAGCTTGGACAGGGGGCGTTCGACCACTGAAGCTTTCTTT.

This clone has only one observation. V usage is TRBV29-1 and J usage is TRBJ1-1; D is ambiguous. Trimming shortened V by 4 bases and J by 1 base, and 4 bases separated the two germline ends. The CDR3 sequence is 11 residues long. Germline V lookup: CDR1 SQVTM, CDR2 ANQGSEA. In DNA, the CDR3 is TGCAGCGTTGGGTGGAACACTGAAGCTTTCTTT. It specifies CSVGWNTEAFF.

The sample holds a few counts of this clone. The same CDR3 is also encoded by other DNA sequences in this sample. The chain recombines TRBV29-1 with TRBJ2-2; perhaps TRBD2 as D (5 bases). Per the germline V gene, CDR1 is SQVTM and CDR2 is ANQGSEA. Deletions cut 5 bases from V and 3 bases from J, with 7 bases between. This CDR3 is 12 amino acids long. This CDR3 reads CSVSRDTGELFF. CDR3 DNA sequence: TGCAGCGTTTCGAGGGACACCGGGGAGCTGTTTTTT.

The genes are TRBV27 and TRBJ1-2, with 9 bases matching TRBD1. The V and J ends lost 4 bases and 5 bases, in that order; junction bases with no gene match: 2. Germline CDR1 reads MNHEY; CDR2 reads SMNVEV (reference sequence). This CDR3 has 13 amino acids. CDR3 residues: CASSSTGGYGYTF. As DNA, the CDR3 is TGTGCCAGCAGTTCGACAGGGGGTTATGGCTACACCTTC.

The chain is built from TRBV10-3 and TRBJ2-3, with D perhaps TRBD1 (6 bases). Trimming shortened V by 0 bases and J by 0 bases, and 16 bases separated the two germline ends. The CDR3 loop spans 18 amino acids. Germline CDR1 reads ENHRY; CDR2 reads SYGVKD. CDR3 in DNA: TGTGCCATCAGTGAGTCAGGACAGCTAGCTGAGAGCACAGATACGCAGTATTTT. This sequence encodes CAISESGQLAESTDTQYF.

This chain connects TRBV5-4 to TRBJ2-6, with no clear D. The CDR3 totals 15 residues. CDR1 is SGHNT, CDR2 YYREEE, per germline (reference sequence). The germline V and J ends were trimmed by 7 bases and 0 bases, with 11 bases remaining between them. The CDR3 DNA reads TGTGCCAGCGAAAGGGAAACCTCTGGGGCCAACGTCCTGACTTTC. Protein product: CASERETSGANVLTF.

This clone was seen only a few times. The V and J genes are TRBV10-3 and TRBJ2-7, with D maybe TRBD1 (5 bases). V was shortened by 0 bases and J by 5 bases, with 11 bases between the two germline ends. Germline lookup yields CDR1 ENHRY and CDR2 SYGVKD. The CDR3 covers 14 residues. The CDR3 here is CAISESTGGNEQYF. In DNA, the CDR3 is TGTGCCATCAGTGAGTCCACAGGCGGTAACGAGCAGTACTTC.

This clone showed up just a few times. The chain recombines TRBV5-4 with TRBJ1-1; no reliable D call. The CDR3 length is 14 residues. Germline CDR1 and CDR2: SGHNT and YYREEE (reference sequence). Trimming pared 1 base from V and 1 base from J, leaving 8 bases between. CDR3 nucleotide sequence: TGTGCCAGCAGCTTGAAAGACAAGAACACTGAAGCTTTCTTT. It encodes CASSLKDKNTEAFF.

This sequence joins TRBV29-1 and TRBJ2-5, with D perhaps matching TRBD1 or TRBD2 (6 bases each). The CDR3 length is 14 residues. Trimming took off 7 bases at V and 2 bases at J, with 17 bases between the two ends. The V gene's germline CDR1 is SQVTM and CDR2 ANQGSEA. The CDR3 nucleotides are TGCAGCGGGGGTTGGAGGGGGGCGCAAGAGACCCAGTACTTC. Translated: CSGGWRGAQETQYF.

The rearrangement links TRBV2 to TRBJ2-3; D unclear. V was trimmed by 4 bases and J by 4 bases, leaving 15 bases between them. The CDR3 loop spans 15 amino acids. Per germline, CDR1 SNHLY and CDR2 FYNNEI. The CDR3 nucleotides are TGTGCCAGCAGTGGGCAGCACGCCGGTGCAGATACGCAGTATTTT. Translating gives CASSGQHAGADTQYF.

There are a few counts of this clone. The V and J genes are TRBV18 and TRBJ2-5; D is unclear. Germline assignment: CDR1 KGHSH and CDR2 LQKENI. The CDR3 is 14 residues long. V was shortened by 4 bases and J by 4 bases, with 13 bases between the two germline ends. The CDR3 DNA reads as TGTGCCAGCTCACTCGGGCGTGTTGCAGAGACCCAGTACTTC. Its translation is CASSLGRVAETQYF.

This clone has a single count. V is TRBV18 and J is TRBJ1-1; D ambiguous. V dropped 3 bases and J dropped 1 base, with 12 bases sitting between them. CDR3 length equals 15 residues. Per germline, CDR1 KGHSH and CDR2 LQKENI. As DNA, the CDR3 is TGTGCCAGCTCACCCGGGAGGACCCCGAACACTGAAGCTTTCTTT. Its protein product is CASSPGRTPNTEAFF. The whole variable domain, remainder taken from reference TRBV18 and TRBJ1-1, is NAGVMQNPRHLVRRRGQEARLRCSPMKGHSHVYWYRQLPEEGLKFMVYLQKENIIDESGMPKERFSAEFPKEGPSILRIQQVVRGDSAAYFCASSPGRTPNTEAFFGQGTRLTVV.

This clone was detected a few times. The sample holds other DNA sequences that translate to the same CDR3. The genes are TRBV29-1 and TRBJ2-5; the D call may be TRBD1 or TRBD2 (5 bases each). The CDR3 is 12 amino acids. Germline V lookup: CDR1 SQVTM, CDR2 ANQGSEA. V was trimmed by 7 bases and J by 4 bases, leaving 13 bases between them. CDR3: CSATGGGETQYF. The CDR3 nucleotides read TGCAGCGCTACAGGAGGAGGAGAGACCCAGTACTTC. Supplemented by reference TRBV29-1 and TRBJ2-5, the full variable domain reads SAVISQKPSRDICQRGTSLTIQCQVDSQVTMMFWYRQQPGQSLTLIATANQGSEATYESGFVIDKFPISRPNLTFSTLTVSNMSPEDSSIYLCSATGGGETQYFGPGTRLLVL.

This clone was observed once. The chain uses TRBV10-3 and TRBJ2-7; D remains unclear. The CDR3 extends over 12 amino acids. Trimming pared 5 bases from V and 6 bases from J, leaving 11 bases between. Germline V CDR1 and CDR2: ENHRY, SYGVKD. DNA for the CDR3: TGTGCCATCAGTCGGTTCTCCCTCGAGCAGTACTTC. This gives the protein CAISRFSLEQYF.

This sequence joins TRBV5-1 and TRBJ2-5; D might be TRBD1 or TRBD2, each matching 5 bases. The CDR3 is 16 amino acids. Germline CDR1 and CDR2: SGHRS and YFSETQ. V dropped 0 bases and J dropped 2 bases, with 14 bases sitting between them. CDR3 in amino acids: CASSLDGGNLQETQYF. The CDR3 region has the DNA TGCGCCAGCAGCTTGGATGGGGGAAATCTTCAAGAGACCCAGTACTTC.

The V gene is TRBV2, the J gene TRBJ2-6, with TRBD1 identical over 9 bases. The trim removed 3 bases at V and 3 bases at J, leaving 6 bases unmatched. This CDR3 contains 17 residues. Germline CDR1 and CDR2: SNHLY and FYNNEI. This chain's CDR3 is CASSESQGAGGANVLTF. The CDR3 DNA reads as TGTGCCAGCAGTGAGTCACAGGGGGCCGGTGGGGCCAACGTCCTGACTTTC. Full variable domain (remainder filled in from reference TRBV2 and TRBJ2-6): EPEVTQTPSHQVTQMGQEVILRCVPISNHLYFYWYRQILGQKVEFLVSFYNNEISEKSEIFDDQFSVERPDGSNFTLKIRSTKLEDSAMYFCASSESQGAGGANVLTFGAGSRLTVL.

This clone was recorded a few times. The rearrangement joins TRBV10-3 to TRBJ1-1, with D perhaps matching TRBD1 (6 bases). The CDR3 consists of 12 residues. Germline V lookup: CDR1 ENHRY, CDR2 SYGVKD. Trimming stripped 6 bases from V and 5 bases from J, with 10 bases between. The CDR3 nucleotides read TGTGCCATCAGCCCCGGACAGACTGAAGCTTTCTTT. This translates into CAISPGQTEAFF.

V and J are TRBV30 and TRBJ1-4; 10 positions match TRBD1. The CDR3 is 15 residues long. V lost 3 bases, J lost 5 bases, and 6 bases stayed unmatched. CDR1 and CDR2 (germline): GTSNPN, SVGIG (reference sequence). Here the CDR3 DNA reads TGTGCCTGGAGAAGACCGGGACAGGGGAATGAAAAACTGTTTTTT. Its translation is CAWRRPGQGNEKLFF.